Following are 21 T cell receptor beta chains from one sample sequenced in a study of beta chain features in type 1 diabetes. Study-wide points: Shortening that was moderate but significant affected the TCRB CDR3s of Type 1 diabetes patients in all four CD4+ subsets.

TCRB transcripts that were expressed got sequenced, as all of the isolated RNA had been reverse transcribed. Sequencing used immunoSEQ multiplex PCR; TCRdb keeps in-frame clones, though not all of them. The sample has 600,000 or so clones, around 12% seen once; the top ten hold roughly 0.12%. Their antigens are not known. The sample was naive CD4+ T cells from blood. Receptors were obtained from a man in his thirties or forties with type 1 diabetes.

This clone was seen only a few times. J is TRBJ2-7 and V is TRBV29-1, with 8 nucleotides matching TRBD1. The CDR3 loop spans 11 amino acids. Unmatched junction bases numbered 3, after V lost 7 bases and J lost 4 bases. Germline lookup yields CDR1 SQVTM and CDR2 ANQGSEA. CDR3 nucleotide sequence: TGCAGCGGTGGACAGGGTTACGAGCAGTACTTC. The encoded protein is CSGGQGYEQYF.

V is TRBV23-1 and J is TRBJ2-5; no reliable D call. The J call may be faulty, since TRBJ2-7 better matches the DNA end. TRBV23-1 belongs to the ORF category, with a function that is uncertain. The CDR3 has 11 residues. CDR3 sequence (DNA): TGCGCCAGCAGTCATTTTTACGAGCAGTACTTC. Its translation is CASSHFYEQYF.

This clone was seen more than once but under ten times. The V gene is TRBV10-3, the J gene TRBJ2-2, with 10 bases lining up with TRBD2. The CDR3 spans 16 residues. The germline CDR1 and CDR2 sequences are ENHRY and SYGVKD. V was pared by 7 bases and J by 3 bases, with 8 bases of the junction left unmatched. CDR3 in amino acids: CAINSGTSDYTGELFF. CDR3 nucleotides: TGTGCCATCAATTCCGGGACTAGCGATTACACCGGGGAGCTGTTTTTT.

V is TRBV2 and J is TRBJ2-3; D gene unclear. The germline gives CDR1 SNHLY, CDR2 FYNNEI. The CDR3 is 13 amino acids. V dropped 6 bases and J dropped 0 bases, with 7 bases sitting between them. CDR3 residues: CASRRASTDTQYF. CDR3 bases: TGTGCCAGCAGGCGCGCTAGCACAGATACGCAGTATTTT.

This chain uses TRBV9 with TRBJ2-1; 9 bases line up with TRBD2. Germline CDR1 is SGDLS and CDR2 is YYNGEE. J lost 6 bases, V lost 4 bases, and 11 bases had no gene match. This CDR3 region has 16 residues. The CDR3 protein is CASSSWGSGGSNEQFF. CDR3 sequence (DNA): TGTGCCAGCAGCTCCTGGGGAAGCGGGGGGTCCAATGAGCAGTTCTTC.

This clone has only a few counts. This chain uses TRBV7-2 with TRBJ2-1, with D unresolved. Looked up from germline, CDR1 is SGHTA and CDR2 is FQGNSA. V lost 4 bases, J lost 8 bases, and 12 bases lay in between. The CDR3 length is 13 residues. The CDR3 bases are TGTGCCAGCAGCTCGTCAAGAGGCGATGAGCAGTTCTTC. It translates to CASSSSRGDEQFF.

This chain links TRBV5-1 with TRBJ2-2; 12 bases match TRBD1. Germline V CDR1 and CDR2: SGHRS, YFSETQ. The length of the CDR3 is 17 residues. Unmatched junction bases numbered 4, after V lost 1 base and J lost 3 bases. The CDR3 DNA is TGCGCCAGCAGCTTGTCGGGACAGGGGGCAGACACCGGGGAGCTGTTTTTT. It encodes CASSLSGQGADTGELFF.

The chain carries TRBV9 and TRBJ1-6, with D unresolved. The CDR3 sequence is 14 residues long. Looked up from germline, CDR1 is SGDLS and CDR2 is YYNGEE. Trimming removed 0 bases at V and 9 bases at J, with 10 bases between. CDR3 protein: CASSVVQGGSPLHF. The CDR3 DNA is TGTGCCAGCAGCGTAGTCCAAGGAGGTTCACCCCTCCACTTT.

V usage is TRBV4-3 and J usage is TRBJ2-1; 12 nucleotides align to TRBD2. Germline V gene lookup returns CDR1 LGHNA and CDR2 YSLEER. V lost 2 bases and J lost 5; bases outside the gene matches: 1. The CDR3 is 15 residues long. CDR3 protein: CASSQWTSGDNEQFF. Here the CDR3 DNA reads TGCGCCAGCAGCCAATGGACTAGCGGGGACAATGAGCAGTTCTTC.

The chain couples TRBV11-2 to TRBJ2-3, with 8 bases identical to TRBD1. With V trimmed by 2 bases and J by 5 bases, 6 bases remained unmatched. Germline lookup yields CDR1 SGHAT and CDR2 FQNNGV. The CDR3 runs to 15 residues. The chain's CDR3 is CASSLLAGGGDTQYF. The CDR3 bases are TGTGCCAGCAGCTTATTGGCAGGGGGCGGAGATACGCAGTATTTT.

A few counts support this clone. The rearrangement links TRBV7-3 to TRBJ2-3; either TRBD1 or TRBD2 may supply D (6 bases each). The V gene lost 5 bases and the J gene lost 1 base, with 10 bases spanning the gap. The germline V gene has CDR1 SGHTA and CDR2 FQGTGA. This CDR3 comprises 14 residues. The CDR3 nucleotides read TGTGCCAGCAGCCGGGGGCAGCGCACAGATACGCAGTATTTT. Its translation is CASSRGQRTDTQYF.

The chain uses TRBV4-2 and TRBJ1-2, with 7 bases identical to TRBD1. Looked up from germline, CDR1 is LGHNA and CDR2 is YNFKEQ. V was pared by 4 bases and J by 8 bases, with 10 bases of the junction left unmatched. The CDR3 has 14 amino acids. The CDR3 reads CASSLTGDSLGYTF. CDR3 in DNA: TGTGCCAGCAGCCTGACCGGGGACAGCTTAGGCTACACCTTC.

This chain connects TRBV5-4 to TRBJ2-7, with D perhaps being TRBD1 or TRBD2 (6 bases each). This CDR3 spans 15 amino acids. Trimming removed 2 bases at V and 0 bases at J, with 12 bases between. In germline, CDR1 is SGHNT, CDR2 YYREEE (reference sequence). The CDR3 coding sequence is TGTGCCAGCAGCTTACAGGGACTGAGCTCCTACGAGCAGTACTTC. Residues: CASSLQGLSSYEQYF.

The rearrangement uses TRBV9 and TRBJ2-3; D gene unclear. The V end lost 0 bases, the J end lost 6 bases, and 8 bases lay between the germline ends. The CDR3 spans 13 residues. CDR1 and CDR2 from the germline V gene are SGDLS and YYNGEE. The CDR3 region is CASSVALSDTQYF. The CDR3 nucleotides are TGTGCCAGCAGCGTAGCCCTCTCCGATACGCAGTATTTT.

The rearrangement joins TRBV5-4 to TRBJ1-2; a weak D match, TRBD1 (6 bases). The V gene lost 4 bases and the J gene lost 1 base, with 14 bases spanning the gap. This CDR3 has 15 amino acids. The germline gives CDR1 SGHNT, CDR2 YYREEE (reference sequence). The CDR3 loop reads CASSLGTLINYGYTF. DNA of the CDR3: TGTGCCAGCAGCCTCGGGACATTAATTAACTATGGCTACACCTTC.

The chain combines TRBV7-9 with TRBJ2-5; maybe TRBD1 (5 bases). CDR1 SEHNR and CDR2 FQNEAQ come from the germline V gene (reference sequence). The CDR3 extends over 15 amino acids. Trimming took 1 base from V and 4 from J, leaving 13 bases between them. CDR3 DNA: TGTGCCAGCAGCTTAGATGTGGCAGGGCCAGAGACCCAGTACTTC. This encodes CASSLDVAGPETQYF.

The gene calls are TRBV30 and TRBJ1-4; D perhaps matches TRBD1 (5 bases). This CDR3 contains 15 residues. Trimming shortened V by 0 bases and J by 7 bases, and 15 bases separated the two germline ends. Looked up from germline, CDR1 is GTSNPN and CDR2 is SVGIG (reference sequence). The CDR3 nucleotides read TGTGCCTGGAGTGTATCCGGGGCCGGCGGTGAAAAACTGTTTTTT. Amino acid sequence: CAWSVSGAGGEKLFF.

In this sample, this clone turned up a few times. V gene TRBV20-1 combines with J gene TRBJ2-7, with D perhaps matching TRBD2 (5 bases). This CDR3 is built from 11 residues. The germline V gene encodes CDR1 DFQATT and CDR2 SNEGSKA (reference sequence). CDR3 region: CSVEGPGEQYF. CDR3 DNA: TGCAGCGTTGAGGGTCCGGGGGAGCAGTACTTC.

This clone was seen a handful of times. The chain joins TRBV28 to TRBJ2-7; D call uncertain. Trimming removed 5 bases at V and 4 bases at J, with 6 bases between. Per the germline V gene, CDR1 is MDHEN and CDR2 is SYDVKM. The CDR3 consists of 11 residues. The CDR3, as DNA: TGTGCCAGCAGTGCTAGATACGAGCAGTACTTC. It specifies CASSARYEQYF. Complete variable domain (other parts from reference TRBV28 and TRBJ2-7): DVKVTQSSRYLVKRTGEKVFLECVQDMDHENMFWYRQDPGLGLRLIYFSYDVKMKEKGDIPEGYSVSREKKERFSLILESASTNQTSMYLCASSARYEQYFGPGTRLTVT.

The chain employs TRBV11-3 and TRBJ1-1; the match to TRBD1 covers 10 bases. CDR1 SGHNT and CDR2 YENEEA come from the germline V gene. With V trimmed by 4 bases and J by 5 bases, 10 bases remained unmatched. The CDR3 runs to 16 residues. CDR3 sequence (DNA): TGTGCCAGCAGCTCTCTCAAGGACAGGGGGATTACTGAAGCTTTCTTT. Amino acid sequence: CASSSLKDRGITEAFF. Full variable domain (remainder filled in from reference TRBV11-3 and TRBJ1-1): EAGVVQSPRYKIIEKKQPVAFWCNPISGHNTLYWYLQNLGQGPELLIRYENEEAVDDSQLPKDRFSAERLKGVDSTLKIQPAELGDSAVYLCASSSLKDRGITEAFFGQGTRLTVV.

This clone showed up just a few times. This chain connects TRBV7-2 to TRBJ1-5; no clear D gene. Between the trimmed V and J ends, which lost 2 bases and 6 bases, there was a span of 17 bases. Germline V gene lookup returns CDR1 SGHTA and CDR2 FQGNSA. This CDR3 spans 16 amino acids. CDR3: CASSLSGNPLSQPQHF. As DNA, the CDR3 is TGTGCCAGCAGCTTATCTGGAAACCCGCTAAGTCAGCCCCAGCATTTT. Combining the CDR3 with reference TRBV7-2 and TRBJ1-5 gives the whole variable domain GAGVSQSPSNKVTEKGKDVELRCDPISGHTALYWYRQSLGQGLEFLIYFQGNSAPDKSGLPSDRFSAERTGGSVSTLTIQRTQQEDSAVYLCASSLSGNPLSQPQHFGDGTRLSIL.